This entry lists 11 T cell receptor beta chains sequenced from one sample in a study of blood T cell repertoires in COVID-19. Sequenced by immunoSEQ multiplex PCR; TCRdb stores in-frame clones only, minus some. The table has under 150,000 clones, just under 85% seen once; the top ten hold approximately 2.7%. The sequencing input was peripheral blood. These receptors all come from a woman aged 40 to 55 with active or convalescent COVID-19.

The chain uses TRBV18 and TRBJ2-4; D call uncertain. CDR3 length equals 13 residues. Germline CDR1 and CDR2: KGHSH and LQKENI. Trimming took off 3 bases at V and 8 bases at J, with 11 bases between the two ends. Here the CDR3 reads CASSPGIRDIQYF. CDR3 in DNA: TGTGCCAGCTCACCCGGCATTCGGGACATTCAGTACTTC. Looking up the rest from reference TRBV18 and TRBJ2-4 gives the full variable domain: NAGVMQNPRHLVRRRGQEARLRCSPMKGHSHVYWYRQLPEEGLKFMVYLQKENIIDESGMPKERFSAEFPKEGPSILRIQQVVRGDSAAYFCASSPGIRDIQYFGAGTRLSVL.

The J gene is TRBJ1-6, the V gene TRBV30; D might be TRBD1 (6 bases). Germline CDR1 reads GTSNPN; CDR2 reads SVGIG (reference sequence). The V gene lost 4 bases and the J gene lost 7 bases, with 14 bases spanning the gap. The CDR3 loop spans 14 amino acids. CDR3 protein: CAWTLLGGNSPLHF. In DNA, the CDR3 is TGTGCCTGGACTCTCCTAGGGGGAAATTCACCCCTCCACTTT.

The V call is TRBV3-1 (or the pseudogene TRBV3-2), the J call TRBJ2-5, with 8 bases fitting TRBD2. V gave up 4 bases and J gave up 1 base; unmatched junction bases: 11. The CDR3 totals 17 residues. CDR1 LGHDT and CDR2 YNNKEL come from the germline V gene (reference sequence). CDR3 DNA: TGTGCCAGCAGCCTCCGTGGGCGGGAGGCAGGCCAAGAGACCCAGTACTTC. This encodes CASSLRGREAGQETQYF.

The chain is built from TRBV15 and TRBJ2-1, with 7 bases fitting TRBD2. The CDR3 sequence is 18 residues long. V gave up 0 bases and J gave up 1 base; unmatched junction bases: 9. CDR1 and CDR2 from the germline V gene are LNHNV and YYDKDF (reference sequence). CDR3 sequence reads: CATSRDLSGRGSYNEQFF. The CDR3 DNA is TGTGCCACCAGCAGAGATCTCTCGGGGAGGGGTTCCTACAATGAGCAGTTCTTC.

The chain couples TRBV28 to TRBJ1-2, with 7 nucleotides matching TRBD1. Trimming cost V 5 bases and J 2 bases; bases outside gene matches: 8. Germline V lookup: CDR1 MDHEN, CDR2 SYDVKM. CDR3 length: 15 residues. The CDR3 spells CASSGPRQGNYGYTF. The CDR3 DNA sequence: TGTGCCAGCAGTGGCCCCCGACAGGGAAACTATGGCTACACCTTC.

V and J are TRBV18 and TRBJ1-2; perhaps TRBD1 as D (5 bases). The germline V gene has CDR1 KGHSH and CDR2 LQKENI. The CDR3 runs 13 residues. Deletions cut 5 bases from V and 6 bases from J, with 13 bases between. The CDR3 nucleotides are TGTGCCAGCTCATGGCCAGGGAAAAATGGCTACACCTTC. This gives the protein CASSWPGKNGYTF. Together with reference TRBV18 and TRBJ1-2, the CDR3 gives the full variable domain: NAGVMQNPRHLVRRRGQEARLRCSPMKGHSHVYWYRQLPEEGLKFMVYLQKENIIDESGMPKERFSAEFPKEGPSILRIQQVVRGDSAAYFCASSWPGKNGYTFGSGTRLTVV.

CDR3 amino acids: CAISEGVQAGYGYTF. CDR3 nucleotide sequence: TGTGCCATCAGTGAGGGTGTACAGGCGGGGTATGGCTACACCTTC. The chain recombines TRBV10-3 with TRBJ1-2, with D maybe TRBD1 (5 bases). CDR3 length: 15 residues. V was trimmed by 2 bases and J by 5 bases, leaving 15 bases between them. Germline lookup yields CDR1 ENHRY and CDR2 SYGVKD.

This chain joins TRBV28 and TRBJ1-2; TRBD1 aligns across 7 bases. V shed 3 bases, J shed 6 bases, and the junction held 7 bases outside the gene matches. Per germline, CDR1 MDHEN and CDR2 SYDVKM. The CDR3 is made up of 14 amino acids. CDR3 in amino acids: CASSFYGTVDGYTF. The CDR3 DNA reads TGTGCCAGCAGTTTTTACGGGACAGTAGATGGCTACACCTTC.

The chain carries TRBV27 and TRBJ2-1; 9 bases match TRBD1. Germline values: CDR1 MNHEY, CDR2 SMNVEV (reference sequence). V dropped 6 bases and J dropped 8; count of bases not matched to a gene: 14. This CDR3 has 16 amino acids. CDR3: CASRNWAGQGLHEQFF. For the CDR3, the DNA is TGTGCCAGCAGAAATTGGGCGGGACAGGGACTTCATGAGCAGTTCTTC.

This rearrangement joins TRBV5-1 to TRBJ2-2; TRBD2 aligns across 7 bases. The CDR3 length is 14 residues. Germline CDR1 reads SGHRS; CDR2 reads YFSETQ. With V trimmed by 5 bases and J by 0 bases, 1 base remained unmatched. CDR3: CASRGGTNTGELFF. The CDR3 DNA is TGCGCCAGCAGGGGAGGGACGAACACCGGGGAGCTGTTTTTT.

V usage is TRBV6-5 and J usage is TRBJ1-1, with a tentative D call TRBD1 (5 bases). The V gene lost 4 bases and the J gene lost 8 bases, with 8 bases spanning the gap. The CDR3 spans 11 residues. Germline assignment: CDR1 MNHEY and CDR2 SVGAGI. The CDR3 sequence: CASSFGGEAFF. CDR3 in DNA: TGTGCCAGCAGTTTTGGGGGGGAAGCTTTCTTT.